This T cell receptor beta chain came from a study of PD-L1 blockade in urothelial cancer. About the study: Males with bladder-origin urothelial cancer made up about 90% of the roughly 29 patients.

Trimming shortened V by 6 bases and J by 4 bases, and 22 bases separated the two germline ends. The CDR3 is made up of 17 amino acids. Per germline, CDR1 SNHLY and CDR2 FYNNEI. The authors spiked synthetic TCR analog templates into each PCR. The repertoire was sequenced with immunoSEQ multiplex PCR; TCRdb's copy has only in-frame clones and lacks some. The sample shows fewer than 85,000 clones, 80% to 85% of them seen only once. Regarding time point: pretreatment peripheral blood. The chain joins TRBV2 to TRBJ2-1, with D perhaps matching TRBD2 (6 bases). This receptor was taken from a woman in her 70s with urothelial cancer. This sample comprised PBMCs, obtained around atezolizumab (anti-PD-L1) treatment. In DNA form, the CDR3 reads TGTGCCAGCAGAGACGAAATCGGGGGTACGGAGTACAATGAGCAGTTCTTC. Protein: CASRDEIGGTEYNEQFF.